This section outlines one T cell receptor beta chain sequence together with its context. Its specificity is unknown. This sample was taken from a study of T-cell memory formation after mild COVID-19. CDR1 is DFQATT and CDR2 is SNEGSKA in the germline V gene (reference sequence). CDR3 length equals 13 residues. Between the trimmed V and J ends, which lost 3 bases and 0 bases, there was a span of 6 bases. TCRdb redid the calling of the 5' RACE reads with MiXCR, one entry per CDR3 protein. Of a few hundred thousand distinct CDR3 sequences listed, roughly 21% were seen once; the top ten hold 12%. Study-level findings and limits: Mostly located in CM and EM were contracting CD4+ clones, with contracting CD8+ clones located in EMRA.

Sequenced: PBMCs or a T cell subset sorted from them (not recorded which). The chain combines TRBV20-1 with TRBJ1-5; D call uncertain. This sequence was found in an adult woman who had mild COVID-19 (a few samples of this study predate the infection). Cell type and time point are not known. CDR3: CSAREYSNQPQHF. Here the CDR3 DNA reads TGCAGTGCTAGGGAGTATAGCAATCAGCCCCAGCATTTT.